This TCR beta chain was recorded in a study of blood T cell repertoires in COVID-19 (dated by TCRdb to between 2020 and 2021). Regarding the research as a whole: The collaborator samples originated in the United States, Italy and Spain and spanned the acute and convalescent phases of COVID-19. The material from the prospective study consisted of cDNA or gDNA derived from T cells, B-cell-depleted T cells, or PBMCs. Subjects who had been exposed to COVID-19, were actively infected with it, or had recovered from it provided the deeply sampled blood TCRbeta repertoires that made up the dataset. A freely available public database, intended as a resource for researchers studying the immune response to SARS-CoV-2, is where the repertoires were released. The samples were drawn from two sources: the first 160 participants of the ongoing ImmuneRACE study, and about 1,300 subjects contributed by 6 global collaborators. Nearly every sample came with metadata listing a de-identified subject ID, COVID-19 status, age in years and sex. Where available, HLA class I and class II types were taken from metadata supplied by the sample provider and were not determined by assay-based typing.

Points on this clone: The antigen it recognizes is unknown. No much larger clonotype is one base removed from it; base qualities were not supplied.

The investigation overall reported the following: The amount of clinical and demographic metadata varied by source and participant and was provided uncurated.

TCRbeta CDR3 regions were amplified from genomic DNA by means of the immunoSEQ Assay, a bias-controlled multiplex PCR. The authors' analysis ran thus. The number of nucleated cells in each sample was estimated from the amplification of reference gene primers within the assay. Sequence reads were collapsed and filtered to measure the absolute abundance of every unique TCRbeta CDR3 rearrangement. For each sample, productive Simpson clonality was calculated as the square root of Simpson's diversity index across productive rearrangements. This is the immuneACCESS table as TCRdb keeps it, with only in-frame sequences that have V and J called. A part of the clones is gone; compared with another copy, unresolved V genes explain less than half, and the rest is unexplained. The V and J calls and clone size were taken over from that table, and D and trimming were inferred from the DNA. The sample yields approximately 450,000 clones; around 89% were counted once. The top ten hold approximately 4.3% of the sample.

Whole blood was collected in K2EDTA tubes by collaborating institutions according to the institutions' own protocols. For TCRbeta analysis, collaborators shipped samples in one of three forms: frozen whole blood, isolated PBMCs, or DNA extracted from either of those sample types. Sequences SGHTA (CDR1) and FQGTGA (CDR2) are obtained from the germline V gene. Relative to germline, V is 5 bases shorter and J is 5 bases shorter, with 15 bases between their ends. The CDR3 covers 14 residues, taking in both the cysteine and the phenylalanine. The read is trimmed to its CDR3 DNA, 42 bases read in frame from base 1.

The chain is encoded by TRBV7-3 joined to TRBJ2-5; TRBD2 is a possible D gene, resting on 7 matching bases. The sample comprised peripheral blood. This TCR derives from a woman aged 30 to 39 with acute or convalescent COVID-19. The nucleotides read TGTGCCAGCAGCCCGGGACCGGGGGGCGAGACCCAGTACTTC. The encoded protein is CASSPGPGGETQYF.